The clone carrying this T cell receptor beta chain has at least ten counts. Its antigen is not known. These data belong to a study of T cell repertoires in cytomegalovirus infection. Overall study context: Matching HLA type, along with CMV infection, was indicated by public TCR beta signatures. General study findings and limits: Ex vivo, HLA-C-restricted CMV-specific TCR beta clonotypes prevailed over the rest of the response.

One entry per CDR3 protein, called by TCRdb with MiXCR from the reads. The profile shows about 460,000 distinct CDR3 sequences, about 11% of them singletons. This CDR3 contains 14 residues. Germline loops: CDR1 LNHDA, CDR2 SQIVND (reference sequence). The V and J ends lost 7 bases and 5 bases, in that order; junction bases with no gene match: 6. The sample comprised PBMCs. V and J are TRBV19 and TRBJ2-1; the match to TRBD1 covers 9 bases. The receptor comes from a human donor in good health (CMV status not recorded). Some clones in this sample may be carry-over from other donors' samples. Here the CDR3 reads CASTRTGENNEQFF. CDR3 sequence (DNA): TGTGCCAGTACCCGGACAGGGGAAAACAATGAGCAGTTCTTC.